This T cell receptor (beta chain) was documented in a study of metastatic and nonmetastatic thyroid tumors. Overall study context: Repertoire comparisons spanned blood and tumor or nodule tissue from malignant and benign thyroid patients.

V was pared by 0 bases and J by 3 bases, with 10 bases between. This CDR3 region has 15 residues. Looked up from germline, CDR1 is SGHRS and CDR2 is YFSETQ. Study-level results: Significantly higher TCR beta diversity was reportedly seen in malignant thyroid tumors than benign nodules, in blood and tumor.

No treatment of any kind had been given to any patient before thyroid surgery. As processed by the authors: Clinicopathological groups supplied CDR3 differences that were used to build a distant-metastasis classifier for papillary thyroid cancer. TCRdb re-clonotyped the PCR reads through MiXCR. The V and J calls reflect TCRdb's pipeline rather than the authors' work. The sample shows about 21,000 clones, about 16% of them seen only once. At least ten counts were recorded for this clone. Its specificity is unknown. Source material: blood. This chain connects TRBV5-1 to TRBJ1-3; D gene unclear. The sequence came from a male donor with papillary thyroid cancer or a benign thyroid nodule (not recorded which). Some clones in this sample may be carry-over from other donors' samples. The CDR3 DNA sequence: TGCGCCAGCAGCTTGGGCTGGGAAGGTGGAAACACCATATATTTT. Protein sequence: CASSLGWEGGNTIYF.